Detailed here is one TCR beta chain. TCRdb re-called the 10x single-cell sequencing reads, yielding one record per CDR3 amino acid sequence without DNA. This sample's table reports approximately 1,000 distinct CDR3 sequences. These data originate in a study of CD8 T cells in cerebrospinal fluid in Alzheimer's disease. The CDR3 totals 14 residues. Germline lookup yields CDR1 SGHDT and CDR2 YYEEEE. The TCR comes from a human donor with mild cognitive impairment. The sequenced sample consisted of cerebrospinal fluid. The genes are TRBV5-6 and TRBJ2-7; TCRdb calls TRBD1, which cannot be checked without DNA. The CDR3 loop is CASSAAGTVYEQYF.